The clone carrying this T cell receptor beta chain was counted a few times. What it binds is not known. The CDR3 has 17 amino acids. In germline, CDR1 is SGHRS, CDR2 YFSETQ. V lost 0 bases, J lost 0 bases, and 14 bases lay in between. The data stem from a study of T cells after yellow fever vaccination. Findings and caveats of the study: A secondary response was less intense yet reached its peak sooner, at day 5 versus 15. Re-detected after boosting: most primary clones, 95% to 98% of CD4 and about 89% of CD8.

MiXCR was run by TCRdb on the 5' RACE reads, yielding one entry per CDR3 protein. Among hundreds of thousands of distinct CDR3 sequences listed, approximately 3.8% were seen once. The chain carries TRBV5-1 and TRBJ2-3, with a weak D call TRBD1 (5 bases). The sample here was PBMCs, taken on the day of the yellow fever booster vaccination. This sequence originates from a man aged 18 to 29 who received the YFV17D yellow fever vaccine. Here the CDR3 reads CASSLASYRTSTDTQYF. The CDR3 DNA follows: TGCGCCAGCAGCTTGGCCTCTTACAGGACCAGCACAGATACGCAGTATTTT.